The clone carrying this TCR beta chain was seen a handful of times. These data come from a study of regulatory T cells in long-lasting Graves disease. Time point here: newly diagnosed GD, antithyroid drugs for less than 3 months. Following extraction of RNA from PBMCs, that RNA was used to make the TCR library. Arm-PCR of CDR3 regions and iRepertoire HTBI primers were used to build TCR beta libraries. TCRdb analysed the multiplex PCR reads with MiXCR anew, one entry per CDR3 protein. Here the sample spans 400,000 to 500,000 distinct CDR3 sequences, around 17% being singletons. The same data also contributed to another study, on T cells in Graves' hyperthyroidism and ophthalmopathy. As that report states: Classification by a 13 V-J model distinguished ophthalmopathy from stable hyperthyroidism. It was a median around 6 months before onset that the model predicted ophthalmopathy.

The sequence was obtained from a woman aged 18-29 years with Graves disease. Material: peripheral blood mononuclear cells (PBMCs), obtained at new diagnosis, from a patient treated with antithyroid drugs.

The CDR3 here is CASSELTDRVGINEQFF. CDR3 in DNA: TGCGCCAGCAGTGAACTAACGGACAGGGTGGGGATAAATGAGCAGTTCTTC. The chain employs TRBV10-1 and TRBJ2-1; 8 nucleotides line up with TRBD1. The CDR3 is 17 residues long. From germline, CDR1 is WNHNN and CDR2 SYGVQD (reference sequence). After removal of 3 bases from V and 7 bases from J, the junction contained 14 bases not matched to a gene.